A selection of T cell receptor beta chains follows, all from one sample in a study of identical twins. TCRdb reanalysed the 5' RACE reads using MiXCR and keeps one entry per CDR3 protein. The sample includes just over 500,000 distinct CDR3 sequences, roughly 21% seen only once; the top ten take about 0.91%. The same sample was also used in a study of T cells expressing NK-cell markers.

Sequencing used CD4+ T cells sorted from blood. The source is a woman aged 18-35 years in good health. CDR3s include the opening cysteine and the closing phenylalanine or tryptophan. A D gene is named only where the DNA matches it firmly. The size entry is marked missing in some rows and otherwise reads once, few, many or a size class.

CDR3aa: CSAGGDTGELFF
CDR3nt: TGCAGTGCCGGAGGCGACACCGGGGAGCTGTTTTTT
abundance: NA
v_gene: TRBV20-1
j_gene: TRBJ2-2
d_gene: NA

CDR3aa: CSARDNPTNIQYF
CDR3nt: TGCAGTGCTAGAGATAACCCGACAAACATTCAGTACTTC
abundance: few
v_gene: TRBV20-1
j_gene: TRBJ2-4
d_gene: NA

CDR3aa: CSVEGTGPVEQYF
CDR3nt: TGCAGCGTTGAGGGGACAGGGCCCGTCGAGCAGTACTTC
abundance: few
v_gene: TRBV29-1
j_gene: TRBJ2-7
d_gene: TRBD1

CDR3aa: CASSPYRRDEQFF
CDR3nt: TGTGCCAGCAGTCCCTATAGGAGGGATGAGCAGTTCTTC
abundance: NA
v_gene: TRBV6-2/TRBV6-3
j_gene: TRBJ2-1
d_gene: NA

CDR3aa: CSARSGGFFGYEQYF
CDR3nt: TGCAGTGCTAGGTCTGGCGGGTTTTTTGGCTACGAGCAGTACTTC
abundance: few
v_gene: TRBV20-1
j_gene: TRBJ2-7
d_gene: NA

CDR3aa: CASSFWDRQNIQYF
CDR3nt: TGTGCCAGCAGTTTCTGGGACAGACAAAACATTCAGTACTTC
abundance: few
v_gene: TRBV12-3/TRBV12-4
j_gene: TRBJ2-4
d_gene: TRBD1

CDR3aa: CASRPREATEAFF
CDR3nt: TGTGCCAGCAGACCTAGGGAGGCCACTGAAGCTTTCTTT
abundance: NA
v_gene: TRBV12-3/TRBV12-4
j_gene: TRBJ1-1
d_gene: NA

CDR3aa: CSARLSSGSSYEQYF
CDR3nt: TGCAGTGCTAGACTGTCATCTGGGAGCTCCTACGAGCAGTACTTC
abundance: few
v_gene: TRBV20-1
j_gene: TRBJ2-7
d_gene: NA

CDR3aa: CASSLRQGAHYGYTF
CDR3nt: TGTGCCAGCAGTTTGAGGCAGGGGGCACACTATGGCTACACCTTC
abundance: many
v_gene: TRBV12-3/TRBV12-4
j_gene: TRBJ1-2
d_gene: TRBD1

CDR3aa: CAWSQGAGIQPQHF
CDR3nt: TGTGCCTGGAGTCAGGGGGCAGGAATTCAGCCCCAGCATTTT
abundance: few
v_gene: TRBV30
j_gene: TRBJ1-5
d_gene: TRBD1

CDR3aa: CASSQDRNGYTF
CDR3nt: TGTGCCAGCAGCCAAGATCGGAATGGCTACACCTTC
abundance: few
v_gene: TRBV3-1
j_gene: TRBJ1-2
d_gene: NA

CDR3aa: CASSGLAGVGELFF
CDR3nt: TGTGCCAGCAGTGGACTAGCGGGAGTGGGGGAGCTGTTTTTT
abundance: few
v_gene: TRBV7-2
j_gene: TRBJ2-2
d_gene: TRBD2

CDR3aa: CASSLTSRPGTEAFF
CDR3nt: TGTGCCAGCAGCTTAACGAGCCGACCGGGCACTGAAGCTTTCTTT
abundance: NA
v_gene: TRBV7-3
j_gene: TRBJ1-1
d_gene: NA

CDR3aa: CASSPGAGGTDTQYF
CDR3nt: TGTGCCAGCTCACCGGGAGCGGGGGGCACAGATACGCAGTATTTT
abundance: NA
v_gene: TRBV18
j_gene: TRBJ2-3
d_gene: TRBD2

CDR3aa: CASSPMDVIREQYF
CDR3nt: TGTGCCAGCAGCCCAATGGACGTAATAAGGGAGCAGTACTTC
abundance: few
v_gene: TRBV5-6
j_gene: TRBJ2-7
d_gene: NA

CDR3aa: CASSYRTGGVGDTQYF
CDR3nt: TGTGCCAGCAGTTACCGTACAGGGGGCGTGGGAGATACGCAGTATTTT
abundance: few
v_gene: TRBV6-5
j_gene: TRBJ2-3
d_gene: TRBD1

CDR3aa: CASGWIGGTYEQYF
CDR3nt: TGTGCTAGTGGTTGGATAGGGGGAACCTACGAGCAGTACTTC
abundance: NA
v_gene: TRBV12-5
j_gene: TRBJ2-7
d_gene: NA

CDR3aa: CSARPGTGGTEAFF
CDR3nt: TGCAGTGCTAGGCCCGGGACAGGGGGAACTGAAGCTTTCTTT
abundance: NA
v_gene: TRBV20-1
j_gene: TRBJ1-1
d_gene: TRBD1

CDR3aa: CASSQADRSLGEQYF
CDR3nt: TGCGCCAGCAGCCAAGCCGACAGGTCCTTGGGTGAGCAGTACTTC
abundance: few
v_gene: TRBV4-1
j_gene: TRBJ2-7
d_gene: NA

CDR3aa: CASSRRGTIYNEQFF
CDR3nt: TGTGCCAGCAGCAGGCGGGGCACCATCTACAATGAGCAGTTCTTC
abundance: NA
v_gene: TRBV5-6
j_gene: TRBJ2-1
d_gene: NA

CDR3aa: CASRLALNEQFF
CDR3nt: TGCGCCAGCCGCCTAGCGTTGAATGAGCAGTTCTTC
abundance: few
v_gene: TRBV5-1
j_gene: TRBJ2-1
d_gene: NA

CDR3aa: CSARRGILAGGLYEQFF
CDR3nt: TGCAGTGCCCGACGTGGAATACTAGCGGGAGGTTTATATGAGCAGTTCTTC
abundance: NA
v_gene: TRBV20-1
j_gene: TRBJ2-1
d_gene: TRBD2

CDR3aa: CARSLGPSNEQFF
CDR3nt: TGTGCCAGGAGCTTGGGCCCTTCCAATGAGCAGTTCTTC
abundance: NA
v_gene: TRBV5-5
j_gene: TRBJ2-1
d_gene: NA

CDR3aa: CASSQFGAQDTQYF
CDR3nt: TGTGCCAGCAGCCAATTCGGGGCACAGGATACGCAGTATTTT
abundance: NA
v_gene: TRBV14
j_gene: TRBJ2-3
d_gene: NA

CDR3aa: CSVTRGLSYEQYF
CDR3nt: TGCAGCGTTACCAGGGGGCTCTCCTACGAGCAGTACTTC
abundance: few
v_gene: TRBV29-1
j_gene: TRBJ2-7
d_gene: TRBD1

CDR3aa: CSARAGSTDTQYF
CDR3nt: TGCAGTGCCAGAGCCGGGAGCACAGATACGCAGTATTTT
abundance: many
v_gene: TRBV20-1
j_gene: TRBJ2-3
d_gene: NA

CDR3aa: CASSFSGSYNEQFF
CDR3nt: TGTGCCAGCAGTTTTAGCGGGAGTTACAATGAGCAGTTCTTC
abundance: NA
v_gene: TRBV12-3/TRBV12-4
j_gene: TRBJ2-1
d_gene: TRBD2

CDR3aa: CASSLTEYNEQFF
CDR3nt: TGCGCCAGCAGCTTGACAGAGTACAATGAGCAGTTCTTC
abundance: many
v_gene: TRBV5-1
j_gene: TRBJ2-1
d_gene: NA

CDR3aa: CSARGAGAAEYNEQFF
CDR3nt: TGCAGTGCTAGAGGTGCAGGGGCAGCAGAATACAATGAGCAGTTCTTC
abundance: NA
v_gene: TRBV20-1
j_gene: TRBJ2-1
d_gene: NA

CDR3aa: CASTLRPSTGELFF
CDR3nt: TGTGCCAGCACCCTCCGGCCAAGCACCGGGGAGCTGTTTTTT
abundance: few
v_gene: TRBV7-8
j_gene: TRBJ2-2
d_gene: NA

CDR3aa: CASSQDGPITHEKLFF
CDR3nt: TGTGCCAGCAGCCAAGATGGGCCAATTACTCATGAAAAACTGTTTTTT
abundance: NA
v_gene: TRBV4-2
j_gene: TRBJ1-4
d_gene: NA

CDR3aa: CSARVPSGGARETQYF
CDR3nt: TGCAGTGCTAGAGTGCCCAGCGGGGGGGCAAGGGAGACCCAGTACTTC
abundance: few
v_gene: TRBV20-1
j_gene: TRBJ2-5
d_gene: TRBD2

CDR3aa: CASCRGVGGGYEQYF
CDR3nt: TGTGCCAGCTGCCGCGGGGTTGGGGGGGGCTACGAGCAGTACTTC
abundance: few
v_gene: TRBV12-3/TRBV12-4
j_gene: TRBJ2-7
d_gene: TRBD2

CDR3aa: CASNLAGGDGEQFF
CDR3nt: TGTGCCAGCAACCTAGCGGGGGGTGATGGTGAGCAGTTCTTC
abundance: many
v_gene: TRBV12-3/TRBV12-4
j_gene: TRBJ2-1
d_gene: TRBD2

CDR3aa: CASSRGGHTDTQYF
CDR3nt: TGCGCCAGCAGTCGGGGCGGGCACACAGATACGCAGTATTTT
abundance: few
v_gene: TRBV23-1
j_gene: TRBJ2-3
d_gene: NA

CDR3aa: CASSYAQDNQPQHF
CDR3nt: TGTGCCAGCAGTTACGCACAGGACAATCAGCCCCAGCATTTT
abundance: NA
v_gene: TRBV6-2/TRBV6-3
j_gene: TRBJ1-5
d_gene: NA

CDR3aa: CSARDLGGRAAEQFF
CDR3nt: TGCAGTGCTAGAGATCTCGGCGGGAGGGCCGCTGAGCAGTTCTTC
abundance: few
v_gene: TRBV20-1
j_gene: TRBJ2-1
d_gene: TRBD2

CDR3aa: CSAEGSTDTQYF
CDR3nt: TGCAGTGCCGAGGGGTCCACAGATACGCAGTATTTT
abundance: many
v_gene: TRBV20-1
j_gene: TRBJ2-3
d_gene: NA

CDR3aa: CASSQDLRRSGGYTF
CDR3nt: TGCGCCAGCAGCCAAGATCTACGGAGGTCAGGTGGCTACACCTTC
abundance: NA
v_gene: TRBV4-1
j_gene: TRBJ1-2
d_gene: NA

CDR3aa: CASSYRPGGTGTEAFF
CDR3nt: TGTGCCAGCAGTTACCGGCCAGGGGGAACGGGCACTGAAGCTTTCTTT
abundance: NA
v_gene: TRBV6-2/TRBV6-3
j_gene: TRBJ1-1
d_gene: TRBD1

CDR3aa: CASTPSRSEEKLFF
CDR3nt: TGCGCCAGCACCCCGTCCCGGAGCGAGGAAAAACTGTTTTTT
abundance: few
v_gene: TRBV5-1
j_gene: TRBJ1-4
d_gene: NA

CDR3aa: CASSWRLAGEGDTQYF
CDR3nt: TGTGCCAGCTCTTGGAGACTAGCGGGAGAAGGAGATACGCAGTATTTT
abundance: NA
v_gene: TRBV7-6
j_gene: TRBJ2-3
d_gene: TRBD2

CDR3aa: CASSLISRVASEQFF
CDR3nt: TGTGCCAGCAGCTTAATTTCCAGGGTTGCGAGTGAGCAGTTCTTC
abundance: few
v_gene: TRBV7-8
j_gene: TRBJ2-1
d_gene: NA

CDR3aa: CARASCEQFF
CDR3nt: TGTGCCAGGGCCAGTTGCGAGCAGTTCTTC
abundance: few
v_gene: TRBV12-3/TRBV12-4
j_gene: TRBJ2-1
d_gene: NA

CDR3aa: CAISDPGQAVLGEQYF
CDR3nt: TGTGCCATCAGTGACCCGGGACAGGCGGTCTTGGGAGAGCAGTACTTC
abundance: few
v_gene: TRBV10-3
j_gene: TRBJ2-7
d_gene: TRBD1

CDR3aa: CASTMGRESSEQFF
CDR3nt: TGTGCCAGCACCATGGGGCGGGAGTCCAGTGAGCAGTTCTTC
abundance: NA
v_gene: TRBV9
j_gene: TRBJ2-1
d_gene: TRBD2

CDR3aa: CSVENHYEQYF
CDR3nt: TGCAGCGTTGAGAACCACTACGAGCAGTACTTC
abundance: few
v_gene: TRBV29-1
j_gene: TRBJ2-7
d_gene: NA